A single TCR beta chain is shown here with its context. What it binds is not known. The table came from immunoSEQ multiplex PCR; TCRdb's copy has only in-frame clones and leaves some out. The sample holds tens of thousands of clones, roughly nine tenths seen once. Time point defined: week 47, end of study. Vaccine doses each comprised 300 ug of mutant IDH1 20-mer peptide, with topical imiquimod. There were eight vaccinations for patients, given in weeks 1, 3, 5, 7, 11, 15, 19 and 23. Each of the donors came in with new WHO grade 3 or 4 astrocytomas that were IDH1-mutant and ATRX-lost. The data stem from a study of a mutant IDH1 vaccine in newly diagnosed glioma. Study-level background: Investigators started vaccination 4-6 weeks after radiotherapy alone, or with temozolomide cycles.

Source: PBMCs, taken from a glioma patient whose treatment included an IDH1 peptide vaccine. The receptor was isolated from a man aged 40-55 years with glioma.

The chain's CDR3 is CASSPRGTSTDTQYF. The DNA for the CDR3 is TGCGCCAGCAGTCCCCGAGGAACTAGCACAGATACGCAGTATTTT. The V and J genes are TRBV5-1 and TRBJ2-3; no reliable D call. The germline CDR1 and CDR2 sequences are SGHRS and YFSETQ. The ends were cut back, 5 bases at V and 0 bases at J, with 13 bases in the middle. This CDR3 contains 15 residues.